Listed here is a single T cell receptor (beta chain). Its antigen is unknown. The input lacks base qualities; no much larger clone sits a single base away. The data were obtained in a study of preoperative IRX-2 immunotherapy in early breast cancer (dated by TCRdb to between 2018 and 2021). The library was built by means of the immunoSEQ multiplex PCR assay. Imported from immuneACCESS, the table was reduced by TCRdb to in-frame sequences with V and J called. These copies leave out some clones; in studies compared against another copy, an unresolved V gene accounts for under half, and the cause of the remainder is not known. The sample table lists roughly 25,000 clones, around 89% of them with a count of one. The ten largest clones add up to more than 8.5% of the sample. Read against the paper, the sample's treatment or condition label means: preoperative locoregional IRX-2 cytokine immunotherapy. The samples were obtained from a phase Ib study that tested preoperative, locoregional IRX-2 cytokine immunotherapy designed to prime immune responses. Before surgery, IRX-2 was given to the donors, who were patients with early-stage breast cancer.

This specimen was tumor tissue, taken after IRX-2 immunotherapy. The TCR was taken from a human donor with breast cancer.

The CDR3 reads CASSLGQNPYEQYF. The bases read TGTGCCAGCAGCTTGGGGCAGAACCCCTACGAGCAGTACTTC. The chain was built from TRBV5-6 and TRBJ2-7, with the D gene not clear enough to name. Taken from cysteine to phenylalanine, the CDR3 has 14 residues. This entry keeps only the CDR3 DNA: 42 bases, framed from base 1. V loses 0 bases of germline sequence and J loses 2 bases, and the interval between the two ends is 9 bases. Taken from the germline V gene, the CDR1 and CDR2 loops are SGHDT and YYEEEE.